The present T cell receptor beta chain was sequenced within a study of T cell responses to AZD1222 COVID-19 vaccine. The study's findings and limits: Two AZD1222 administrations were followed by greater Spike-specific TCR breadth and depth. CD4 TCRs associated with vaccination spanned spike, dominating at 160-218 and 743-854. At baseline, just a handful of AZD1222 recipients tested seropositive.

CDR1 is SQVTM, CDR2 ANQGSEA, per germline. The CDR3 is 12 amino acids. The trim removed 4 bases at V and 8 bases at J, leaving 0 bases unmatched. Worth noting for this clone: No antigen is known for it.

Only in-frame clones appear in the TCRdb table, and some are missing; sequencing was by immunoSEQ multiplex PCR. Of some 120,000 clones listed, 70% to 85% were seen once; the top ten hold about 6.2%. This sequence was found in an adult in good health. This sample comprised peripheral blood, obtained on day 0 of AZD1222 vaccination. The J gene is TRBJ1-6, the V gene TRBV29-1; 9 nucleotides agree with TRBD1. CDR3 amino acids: CSVGDRDSPLHF. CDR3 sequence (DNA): TGCAGCGTTGGGGACAGGGATTCACCCCTCCACTTT.